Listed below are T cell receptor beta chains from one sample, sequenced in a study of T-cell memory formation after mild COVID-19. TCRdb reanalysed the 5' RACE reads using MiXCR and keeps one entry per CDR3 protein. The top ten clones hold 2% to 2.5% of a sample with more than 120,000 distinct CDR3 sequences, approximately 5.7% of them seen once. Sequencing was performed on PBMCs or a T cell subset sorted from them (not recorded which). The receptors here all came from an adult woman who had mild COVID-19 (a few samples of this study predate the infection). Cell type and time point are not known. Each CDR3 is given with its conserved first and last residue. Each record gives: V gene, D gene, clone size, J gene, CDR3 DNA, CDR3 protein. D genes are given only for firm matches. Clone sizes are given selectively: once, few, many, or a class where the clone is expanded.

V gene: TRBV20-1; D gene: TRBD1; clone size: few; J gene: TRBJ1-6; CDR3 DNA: TGCAGTGCCTACAGGGGGACTAATTCACCCCTCCACTTT; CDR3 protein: CSAYRGTNSPLHF
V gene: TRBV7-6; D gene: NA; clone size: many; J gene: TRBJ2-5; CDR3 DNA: TGTGCCAGCAGCCAGCGCAGGACAGTTCCCCAAGAGACCCAGTACTTC; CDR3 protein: CASSQRRTVPQETQYF
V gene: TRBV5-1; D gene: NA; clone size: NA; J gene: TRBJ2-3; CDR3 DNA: TGCGCCAGCAGCTTGGGCAACCCCACAGATACGCAGTATTTT; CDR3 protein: CASSLGNPTDTQYF
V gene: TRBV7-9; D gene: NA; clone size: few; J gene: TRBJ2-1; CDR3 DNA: TGTGCCAGCAGTCAAAACAGGGCCTCGGTGAATGAGCAGTTCTTC; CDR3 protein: CASSQNRASVNEQFF
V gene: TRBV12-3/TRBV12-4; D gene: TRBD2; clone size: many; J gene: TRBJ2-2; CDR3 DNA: TGTGCCAGCAGTTTAGCCGGGACTATATCCGGGGAGCTGTTTTTT; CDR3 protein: CASSLAGTISGELFF
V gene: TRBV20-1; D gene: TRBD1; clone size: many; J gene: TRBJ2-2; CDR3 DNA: TGCAGTGCTAGACGACAGGGATTGAACGGGGAGCTGTTTTTT; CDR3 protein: CSARRQGLNGELFF
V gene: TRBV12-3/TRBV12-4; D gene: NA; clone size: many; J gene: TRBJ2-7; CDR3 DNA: TGTGCCAGCACCGGGGTTGGCGAGCAGTACTTC; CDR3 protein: CASTGVGEQYF
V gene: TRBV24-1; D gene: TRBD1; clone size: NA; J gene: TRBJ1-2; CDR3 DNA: TGTGCCACCAGTGATTTGGATCCCGGGACAGGGGCTTATCGCTACACCTTC; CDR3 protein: CATSDLDPGTGAYRYTF
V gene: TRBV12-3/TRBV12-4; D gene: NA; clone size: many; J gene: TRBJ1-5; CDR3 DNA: TGTGCCAGCAGTTTGGTGGGTGGGGGCAATCAGCCCCAGCATTTT; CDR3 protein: CASSLVGGGNQPQHF
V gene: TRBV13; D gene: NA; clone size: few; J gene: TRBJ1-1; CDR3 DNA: TGTGCCAGCAGCTTAGGTCAGGGCATGAACACTGAAGCTTTCTTT; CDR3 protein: CASSLGQGMNTEAFF
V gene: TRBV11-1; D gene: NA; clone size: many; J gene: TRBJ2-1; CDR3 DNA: TGTGCCAGCAGCTTAGGAGGACGAGGAGGGCGGCCCTACAATGAGCAGTTCTTC; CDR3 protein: CASSLGGRGGRPYNEQFF
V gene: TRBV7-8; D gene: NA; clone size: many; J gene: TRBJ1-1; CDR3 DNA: TGTGCCAGCAGCTTAGTTAGGGGAGCAGGGACTGAAGCTTTCTTT; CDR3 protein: CASSLVRGAGTEAFF
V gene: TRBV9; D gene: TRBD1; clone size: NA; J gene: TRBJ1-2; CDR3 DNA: TGTGCCAGCAGCGAAAAAGCCGGGACAGCGATCTATGGCTACACCTTC; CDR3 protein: CASSEKAGTAIYGYTF
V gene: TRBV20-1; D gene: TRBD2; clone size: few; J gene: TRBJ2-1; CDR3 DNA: TGCAGTGCTAGAAGCCTAGCGGGGGGGACCTACAATGAGCAGTTCTTC; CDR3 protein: CSARSLAGGTYNEQFF
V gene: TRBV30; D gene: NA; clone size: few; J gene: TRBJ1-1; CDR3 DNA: TGTGCCTGGAGTGTAGGGCAGGGGTATGGATGGACTGAAGCTTTCTTT; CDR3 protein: CAWSVGQGYGWTEAFF
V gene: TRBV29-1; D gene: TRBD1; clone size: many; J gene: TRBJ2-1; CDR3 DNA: TGCAGCGTGGGACAGAGACGCAAAACTTCCTACAATGAGCAGTTCTTC; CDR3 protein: CSVGQRRKTSYNEQFF
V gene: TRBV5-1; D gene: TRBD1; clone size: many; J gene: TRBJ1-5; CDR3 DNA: TGCGCCAGCAGCCCCGGGACAGGGGGTGGTCAGCCCCAGCATTTT; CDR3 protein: CASSPGTGGGQPQHF
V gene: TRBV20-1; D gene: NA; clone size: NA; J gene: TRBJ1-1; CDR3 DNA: TGCAGTGGCAAACTCGGGAGTCTTAACACTGAAGCTTTCTTT; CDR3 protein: CSGKLGSLNTEAFF
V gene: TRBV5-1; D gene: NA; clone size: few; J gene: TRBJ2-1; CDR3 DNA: TGCGCCAGCAGCTTGGACAGAAGCTCCTACAATGAGCAGTTCTTC; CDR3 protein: CASSLDRSSYNEQFF
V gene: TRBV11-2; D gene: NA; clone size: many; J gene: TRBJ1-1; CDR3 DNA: TGTGCCAGCAGCTTTTCACGTGGCACTGAAGCTTTCTTT; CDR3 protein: CASSFSRGTEAFF
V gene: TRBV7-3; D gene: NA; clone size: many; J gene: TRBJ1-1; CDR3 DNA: TGTGCCAGCAGCAACGGACCTAACACTGAAGCTTTCTTT; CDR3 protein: CASSNGPNTEAFF
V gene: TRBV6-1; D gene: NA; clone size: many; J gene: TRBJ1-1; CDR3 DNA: TGTGCCAGCAGTTCAATTTGGGGAGGACCTGAAGCTTTCTTT; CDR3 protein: CASSSIWGGPEAFF
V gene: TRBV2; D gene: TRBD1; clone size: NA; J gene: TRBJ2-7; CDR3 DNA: TGTGCCAGCACCCTCCAGAGGGGGCTCGGGTACGAGCAGTACTTC; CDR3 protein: CASTLQRGLGYEQYF
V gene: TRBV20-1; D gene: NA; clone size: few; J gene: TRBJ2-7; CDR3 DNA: TGCAGTGCTAGTTCTGATACCTACGAGCAGTACTTC; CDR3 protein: CSASSDTYEQYF
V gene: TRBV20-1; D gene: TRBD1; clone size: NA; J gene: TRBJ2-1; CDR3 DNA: TGCAGTGCTAGAGATTTGGTGACAGGGAAAAAGCAGTTCTTC; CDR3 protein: CSARDLVTGKKQFF
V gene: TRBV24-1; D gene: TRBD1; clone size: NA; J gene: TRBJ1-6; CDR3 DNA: TGTGCCACCAGGTTAGGCCGGGACAGGAATAATTCACCCCTCCACTTT; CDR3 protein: CATRLGRDRNNSPLHF
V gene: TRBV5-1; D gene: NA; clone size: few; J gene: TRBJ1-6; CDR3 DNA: TGCGCCAGCAGCTTGGCCAAGACGGAGAGCTCCTATAATTCACCCCTCCACTTT; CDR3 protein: CASSLAKTESSYNSPLHF
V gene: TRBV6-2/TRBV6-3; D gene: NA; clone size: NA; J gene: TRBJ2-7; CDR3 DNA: TGTGCCAGCAGTTACCTGCGGGGACCCTACGAGCAGTACTTC; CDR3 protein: CASSYLRGPYEQYF
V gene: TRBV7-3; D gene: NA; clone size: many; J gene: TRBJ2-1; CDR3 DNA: TGTGCCAGCAGCTTGCGACGAAATGAGCAGTTCTTC; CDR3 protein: CASSLRRNEQFF
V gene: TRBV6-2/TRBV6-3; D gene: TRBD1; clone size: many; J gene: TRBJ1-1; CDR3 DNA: TGTGCCAGCAGTGACCTTGGGACAGGGGGGACTGAAGCTTTCTTT; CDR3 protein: CASSDLGTGGTEAFF
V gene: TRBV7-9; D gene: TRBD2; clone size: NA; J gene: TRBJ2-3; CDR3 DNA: TGTGCCAGCCCCCCTCCCTCGGGACTAGCGGGTGGAACCGCGACAGATACGCAGTATTTT; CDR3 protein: CASPPPSGLAGGTATDTQYF
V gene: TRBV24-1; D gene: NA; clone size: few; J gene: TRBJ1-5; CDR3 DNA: TGTGCCACCAGTGAAGCAGTTAGCAATCAGCCCCAGCATTTT; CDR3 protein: CATSEAVSNQPQHF
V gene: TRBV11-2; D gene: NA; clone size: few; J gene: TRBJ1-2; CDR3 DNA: TGTGCCAGCAGCTCCCCGCGGTTTACCTATGGCTACACCTTC; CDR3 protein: CASSSPRFTYGYTF
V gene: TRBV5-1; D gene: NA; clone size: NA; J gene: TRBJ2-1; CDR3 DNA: TGCGCCAGCAGCTTGGGGCATGGCAATGAGCAGTTCTTC; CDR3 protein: CASSLGHGNEQFF
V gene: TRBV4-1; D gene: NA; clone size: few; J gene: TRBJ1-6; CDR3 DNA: TGCGCCAGCAGTGGGGGGAACTATAATTCACCCCTCCACTTT; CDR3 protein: CASSGGNYNSPLHF
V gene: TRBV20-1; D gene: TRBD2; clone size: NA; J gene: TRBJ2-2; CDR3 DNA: TGCAGTGCTAGGAAGCGGGGGGGCCGAATTGGTAGCACCGGGGAGCTGTTTTTT; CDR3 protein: CSARKRGGRIGSTGELFF
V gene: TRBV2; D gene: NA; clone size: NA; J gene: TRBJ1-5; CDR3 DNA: TGTGCCAGCAGTGAAGTCCTGGCAGGGGTTCAGCCCCAGCATTTT; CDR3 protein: CASSEVLAGVQPQHF
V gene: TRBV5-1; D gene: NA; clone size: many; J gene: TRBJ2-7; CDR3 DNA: TGCGCCAGCAGCCCGACTAGTTCGTCTTACGAGCAGTACTTC; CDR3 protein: CASSPTSSSYEQYF
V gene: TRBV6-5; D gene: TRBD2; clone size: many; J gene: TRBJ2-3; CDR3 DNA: TGTGCCAGCAGAGGCCTAGCGGGGGGTAGGGCAGATACGCAGTATTTT; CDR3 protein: CASRGLAGGRADTQYF
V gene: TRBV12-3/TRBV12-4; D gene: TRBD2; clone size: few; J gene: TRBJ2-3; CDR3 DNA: TGTGCCAGCAGCGCAATGGGCGGGGGAACAGATACGCAGTATTTT; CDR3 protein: CASSAMGGGTDTQYF
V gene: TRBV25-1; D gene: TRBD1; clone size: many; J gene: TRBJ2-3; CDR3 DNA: TGTGCCAGCAGTCCCCTAGGGGACAGGGTATCAGATACGCAGTATTTT; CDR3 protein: CASSPLGDRVSDTQYF
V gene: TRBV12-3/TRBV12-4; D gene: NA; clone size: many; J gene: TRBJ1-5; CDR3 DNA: TGTGCCAGCAGTCCCCGGGCAGGCAATAGCAATCAGCCCCAGCATTTT; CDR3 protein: CASSPRAGNSNQPQHF
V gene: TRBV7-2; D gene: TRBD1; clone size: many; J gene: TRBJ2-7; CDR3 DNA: TGTGCCAGCAGCCTCGGACAGGGGAGGGAGCAGTACTTC; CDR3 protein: CASSLGQGREQYF
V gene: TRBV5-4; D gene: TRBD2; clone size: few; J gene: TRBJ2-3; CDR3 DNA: TGTGCCAGCAGCTTCCCCGGGACTAGCGGGTTAGATACGCAGTATTTT; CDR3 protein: CASSFPGTSGLDTQYF